This T cell receptor (beta chain) derives from a study of cytomegalovirus exposure and HLA in healthy donors. General study results and limits: Several of the most significant clusters appeared linked to common viral pathogens, based on a later analysis. Later work associated 16,951 TCR beta sequences with HLA alleles at 0.05 false discovery rate. CMV serostatus stood as the only immune exposure information on hand.

The PCR was carried out with 60 Vbeta primers and 13 Jbeta primers. Assay used: immunoSEQ multiplex PCR; TCRdb lists only in-frame clones, some missing. This table has around 210,000 clones, more than 70% appearing once. Germline V CDR1 and CDR2: SGHDT, YYEEEE. V dropped 4 bases and J dropped 8; count of bases not matched to a gene: 8. This CDR3 has 14 residues. Of note for this clone: What it recognizes is unknown.

The receptor's source is a boy between 10 and 17 years old in good health and CMV-seronegative. The specimen was PBMCs. V and J are TRBV5-6 and TRBJ1-4, with TRBD1 identical over 7 bases. The CDR3 sequence: CASSDRVLREKLFF. The CDR3 DNA sequence: TGTGCCAGCAGCGACAGGGTTCTAAGAGAAAAACTGTTTTTT. The whole variable domain, filled in from reference TRBV5-6 and TRBJ1-4, reads DAGVTQSPTHLIKTRGQQVTLRCSPKSGHDTVSWYQQALGQGPQFIFQYYEEEERQRGNFPDRFSGHQFPNYSSELNVNALLLGDSALYLCASSDRVLREKLFFGSGTQLSVL.